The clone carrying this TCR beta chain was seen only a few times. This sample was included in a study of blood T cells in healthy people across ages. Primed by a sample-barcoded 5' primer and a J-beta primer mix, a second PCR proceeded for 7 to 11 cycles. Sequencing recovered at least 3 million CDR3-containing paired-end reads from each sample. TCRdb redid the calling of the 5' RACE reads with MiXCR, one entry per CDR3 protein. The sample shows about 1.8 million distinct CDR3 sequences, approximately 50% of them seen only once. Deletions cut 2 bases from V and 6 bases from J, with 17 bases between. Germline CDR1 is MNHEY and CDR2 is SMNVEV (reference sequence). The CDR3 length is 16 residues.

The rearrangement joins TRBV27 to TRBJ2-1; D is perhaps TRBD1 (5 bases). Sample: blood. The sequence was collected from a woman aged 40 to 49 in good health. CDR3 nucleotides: TGTGCCAGCAGTTTAGGACCCCCCGGCAGGGTCAATGAGCAGTTCTTC. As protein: CASSLGPPGRVNEQFF.